A selection of T cell receptor beta chains follows, all from one sample in a study of post-analysis software for immune sequencing data. TCRdb redid the calling of the PCR reads with MiXCR, one entry per CDR3 protein. The sample includes 800,000 to 950,000 distinct CDR3 sequences, approximately 53% of them seen just once. Sequenced: blood. The receptors were gathered from a girl under 18 with multiple sclerosis. CDR3s include the opening cysteine and the closing phenylalanine or tryptophan.

v_gene: TRBV10-3; CDR3aa: CASQDRVSTDTQYF
v_gene: TRBV3-1; CDR3aa: CASSHRGCNTGELFF
v_gene: TRBV5-1; CDR3aa: CASSLLRESGYTF
v_gene: TRBV7-3; CDR3aa: CASSLIAGDGYNEPFF
v_gene: TRBV29-1; CDR3aa: CSVEGRERGKTEAFF
v_gene: TRBV6-1; CDR3aa: CASRSRRGGPGNYGYTF
v_gene: TRBV9; CDR3aa: CASGHSAETQYF
v_gene: TRBV5-6; CDR3aa: CASRPQVGEQFF
v_gene: TRBV7-3; CDR3aa: CASSLTGGGSDTQYF
v_gene: TRBV7-7; CDR3aa: CASSSGTASFFTDTQYF
v_gene: TRBV7-2; CDR3aa: CASSQGGAANYEQYF
v_gene: TRBV20-1; CDR3aa: CSAREQGIGYGYTF
v_gene: TRBV7-9; CDR3aa: CASSSPSGGYNEQFF
v_gene: TRBV10-3; CDR3aa: CASTGTGGTYEQYF
v_gene: TRBV3-1; CDR3aa: CASSQTTLGTTSRQYF
v_gene: TRBV5-1; CDR3aa: CASRGGETGANQPQHF
v_gene: TRBV5-1; CDR3aa: CASSLIERGGDTQYF
v_gene: TRBV7-8; CDR3aa: CASSRLGSGGPLTEAFF
v_gene: TRBV24-1; CDR3aa: CATSDLHCYEQYF
v_gene: TRBV13; CDR3aa: CASSPRRDPYNEQFF
v_gene: TRBV9; CDR3aa: CASSVNEREYGYTF
v_gene: TRBV5-1; CDR3aa: CASSLVRQGVGEQFF
v_gene: TRBV3-1; CDR3aa: CASSLDRLREETQYF
v_gene: TRBV9; CDR3aa: CASSVALASTGELFF
v_gene: TRBV20-1; CDR3aa: CSALRALDTEAFF
v_gene: TRBV5-1; CDR3aa: CASSAGSPGTGELFF
v_gene: TRBV4-2; CDR3aa: CASSRSLGLAGTTDTQYF
v_gene: TRBV4-1; CDR3aa: CASSPSTLNHPYEQYF
v_gene: TRBV29-1; CDR3aa: CSAAGRATDTQYF
v_gene: TRBV27; CDR3aa: CASSPGTGPMNTEAFF
v_gene: TRBV7-3; CDR3aa: CASSPPGGNEQFF
v_gene: TRBV5-6; CDR3aa: CASSLAGIVHNEQFF